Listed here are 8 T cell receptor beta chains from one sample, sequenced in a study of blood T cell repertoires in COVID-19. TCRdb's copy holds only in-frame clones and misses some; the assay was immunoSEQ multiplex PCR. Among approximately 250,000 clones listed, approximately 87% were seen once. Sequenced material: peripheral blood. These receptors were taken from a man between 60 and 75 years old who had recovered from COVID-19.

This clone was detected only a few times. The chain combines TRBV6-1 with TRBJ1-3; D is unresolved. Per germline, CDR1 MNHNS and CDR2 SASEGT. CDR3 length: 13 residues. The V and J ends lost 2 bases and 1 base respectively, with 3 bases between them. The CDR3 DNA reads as TGTGCCAGCAGTGAACAGTCTGGAAACACCATATATTTT. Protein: CASSEQSGNTIYF.

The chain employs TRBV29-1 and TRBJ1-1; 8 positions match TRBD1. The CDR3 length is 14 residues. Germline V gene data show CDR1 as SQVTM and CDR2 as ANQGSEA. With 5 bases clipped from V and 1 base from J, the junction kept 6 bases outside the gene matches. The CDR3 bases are TGCAGCGTTCGGGGACAGGCCGGGAACACTGAAGCTTTCTTT. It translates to CSVRGQAGNTEAFF. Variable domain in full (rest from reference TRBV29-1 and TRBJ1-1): SAVISQKPSRDICQRGTSLTIQCQVDSQVTMMFWYRQQPGQSLTLIATANQGSEATYESGFVIDKFPISRPNLTFSTLTVSNMSPEDSSIYLCSVRGQAGNTEAFFGQGTRLTVV.

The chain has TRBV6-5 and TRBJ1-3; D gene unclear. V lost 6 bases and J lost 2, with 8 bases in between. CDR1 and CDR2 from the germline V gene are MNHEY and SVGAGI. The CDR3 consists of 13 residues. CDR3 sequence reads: CASRGTAGNTIYF. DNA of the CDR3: TGTGCCAGCAGGGGTACAGCTGGAAACACCATATATTTT.

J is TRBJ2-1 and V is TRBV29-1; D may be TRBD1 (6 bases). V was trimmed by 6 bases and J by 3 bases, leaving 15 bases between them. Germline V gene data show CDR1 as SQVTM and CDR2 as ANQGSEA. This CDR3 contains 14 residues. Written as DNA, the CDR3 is TGCAGCGTGGGCCATGGGACAATCTACAATGAGCAGTTCTTC. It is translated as CSVGHGTIYNEQFF.

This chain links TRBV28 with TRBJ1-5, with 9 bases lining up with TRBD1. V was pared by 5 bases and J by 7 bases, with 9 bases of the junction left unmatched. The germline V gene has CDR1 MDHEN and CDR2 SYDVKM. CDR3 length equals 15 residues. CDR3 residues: CASSPPQGARQPQHF. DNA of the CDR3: TGTGCCAGCAGTCCCCCACAGGGGGCGCGACAGCCCCAGCATTTT. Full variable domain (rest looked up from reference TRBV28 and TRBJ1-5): DVKVTQSSRYLVKRTGEKVFLECVQDMDHENMFWYRQDPGLGLRLIYFSYDVKMKEKGDIPEGYSVSREKKERFSLILESASTNQTSMYLCASSPPQGARQPQHFGDGTRLSIL.

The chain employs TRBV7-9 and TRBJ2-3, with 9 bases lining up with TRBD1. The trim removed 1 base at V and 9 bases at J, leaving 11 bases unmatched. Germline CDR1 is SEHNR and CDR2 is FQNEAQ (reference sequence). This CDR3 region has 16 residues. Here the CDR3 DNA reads TGTGCCAGCAGCTTAGACAGGGGGCGGTTTGGCGGAACGCAGTATTTT. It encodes CASSLDRGRFGGTQYF.

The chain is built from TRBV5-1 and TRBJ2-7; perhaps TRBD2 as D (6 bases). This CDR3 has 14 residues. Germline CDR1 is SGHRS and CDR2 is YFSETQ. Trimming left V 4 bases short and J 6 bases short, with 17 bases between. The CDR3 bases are TGCGCCAGCAGCCTCGGGACTTCTGGCTCCGAGCAGTACTTC. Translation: CASSLGTSGSEQYF.

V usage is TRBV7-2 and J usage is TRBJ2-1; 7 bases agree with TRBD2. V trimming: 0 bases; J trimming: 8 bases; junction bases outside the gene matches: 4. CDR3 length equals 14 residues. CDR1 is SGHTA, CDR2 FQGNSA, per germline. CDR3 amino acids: CASSLASRGDEQFF. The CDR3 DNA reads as TGTGCCAGCAGCTTAGCCTCCCGGGGGGATGAGCAGTTCTTC.